The next 21 T cell receptor beta chains were all read from a single sample in a study of shared clonotypes between healthy human individuals. Only in-frame clones appear in the TCRdb table, and some are missing; sequencing was by immunoSEQ multiplex PCR. The sample contains 1.5 million to 2.5 million clones, around 96% of which appear only once. Cells designated naive CD8 were CD45RO-negative and were positively selected for CCR7, with terminally differentiated effector memory CD45RA+ cells excluded. What was sequenced was naive CD8+ T cells sorted from blood. The receptors stem from a man younger than 30 in good health.

As to this clone: Other DNA sequences in this specimen translate into the identical CDR3. This chain joins TRBV5-1 and TRBJ2-7, with D maybe TRBD1 (5 bases). Germline lookup yields CDR1 SGHRS and CDR2 YFSETQ. The CDR3 is 14 residues long. V was cut by 0 bases and J by 2 bases, with 9 bases left in between. The CDR3 loop is CASSLGDRTYEQYF. CDR3 in DNA: TGCGCCAGCAGCTTGGGAGACAGAACCTACGAGCAGTACTTC.

This chain links TRBV7-8 with TRBJ2-1, with 11 bases aligning to TRBD2. This CDR3 region has 16 residues. J lost 2 bases, V lost 5 bases, and 5 bases had no gene match. The germline V gene encodes CDR1 SGHVS and CDR2 FQNEAQ. The DNA of the CDR3 is TGTGCCAGCAGCCACCAACTAGCGGGGGCCTACAATGAGCAGTTCTTC. This codes for CASSHQLAGAYNEQFF.

Only one count was recorded for this clone. The CDR3 nucleotides read TGTGCCAGCAGTCTAGCGGGAGCGGCCTACGAGCAGTACTTC. Residues: CASSLAGAAYEQYF. The chain combines TRBV6-5 with TRBJ2-7; 10 bases are shared with TRBD2. The CDR3 sequence is 14 residues long. V was pared by 5 bases and J by 2 bases, with 3 bases of the junction left unmatched. Germline CDR1 MNHEY, CDR2 SVGAGI.

The rearrangement uses TRBV7-3 and TRBJ1-5; D uncertain. This CDR3 region has 18 residues. The germline CDR1 and CDR2 sequences are SGHTA and FQGTGA. Trimming cost V 3 bases and J 0 bases, with 18 bases left between them. CDR3: CASSLGNSRNYSNQPQHF. In nucleotides, the CDR3 is TGTGCCAGCAGCTTGGGAAACAGCCGTAATTATAGCAATCAGCCCCAGCATTTT.

The V gene is TRBV5-8, the J gene TRBJ1-1, with D perhaps TRBD1 (5 bases). The CDR3 spans 14 residues. Trimming shortened V by 1 base and J by 4 bases, and 11 bases separated the two germline ends. Per germline, CDR1 SGHTS and CDR2 YDEGEE. CDR3 loop: CASSLLPGRTEAFF. Written as DNA, the CDR3 is TGTGCCAGCAGCTTGCTTCCGGGGCGCACTGAAGCTTTCTTT.

The chain uses TRBV4-2 and TRBJ2-2, with TRBD1 as a possible D gene (6 bases). CDR1 and CDR2 (germline): LGHNA, YNFKEQ. This CDR3 is built from 17 residues. V was pared by 4 bases and J by 0 bases, with 15 bases between. This CDR3 is CASSPRGSLSNTGELFF. The CDR3 DNA sequence: TGTGCCAGCAGCCCCAGGGGTTCCTTATCGAACACCGGGGAGCTGTTTTTT.

V is TRBV5-6 and J is TRBJ2-1, with 7 bases identical to TRBD2. Germline CDR1 SGHDT, CDR2 YYEEEE. CDR3 length: 16 residues. The ends lost 1 base at V and 1 base at J; junction bases unmatched: 5. The CDR3 loop reads CASSLPREGSYNEQFF. The DNA of the CDR3 is TGTGCCAGCAGCTTGCCGAGGGAGGGGTCCTACAATGAGCAGTTCTTC.

V usage is TRBV7-2 and J usage is TRBJ1-1; TRBD1 agrees at 9 bases. From germline, CDR1 is SGHTA and CDR2 FQGNSA. V shed 4 bases and J 0 bases; nucleotides not matched to a gene: 6. This CDR3 is 16 amino acids long. CDR3 nucleotide sequence: TGTGCCAGCAGCTGGACAGGGGTCCCTATGAACACTGAAGCTTTCTTT. Translated: CASSWTGVPMNTEAFF.

As concerns this clone: The same CDR3 also results from other DNA sequences found in this sample. The gene calls are TRBV6-1 and TRBJ2-3; D not resolved. V lost 1 base and J lost 1, with 0 bases in between. CDR3 size: 12 residues. The germline V gene has CDR1 MNHNS and CDR2 SASEGT. Here the CDR3 DNA reads TGTGCCAGCAGTGAAGGCACAGATACGCAGTATTTT. Translating it yields CASSEGTDTQYF.

The chain couples TRBV4-1 to TRBJ2-1; possibly TRBD2 for D (7 bases). There are 15 residues in the CDR3. Germline CDR1 is MGHRA and CDR2 is YSYEKL. V lost 4 bases and J 10 bases, leaving 20 bases between the germline ends. The CDR3 nucleotides read TGCGCCAGCAGCCTGAGAGGGGGGGCTGTTAGGGAGCAGTTCTTC. Protein product: CASSLRGGAVREQFF.

A single count supports this clone. V is TRBV9 and J is TRBJ2-5; tentatively, D is TRBD2 (6 bases). CDR3 length equals 14 residues. Germline V CDR1 and CDR2: SGDLS, YYNGEE. The germline V and J ends were trimmed by 3 bases and 1 base, with 10 bases remaining between them. The CDR3 nucleotides are TGTGCCAGCAGCGAAGGGACTTTCCAAGAGACCCAGTACTTC. Translated: CASSEGTFQETQYF.

The chain joins TRBV11-2 to TRBJ2-5; the match to TRBD1 covers 7 bases. The CDR3 has 15 amino acids. The ends lost 5 bases at V and 1 base at J; junction bases unmatched: 7. The germline gives CDR1 SGHAT, CDR2 FQNNGV. The CDR3 loop is CASSPSAGGQETQYF. CDR3 in DNA: TGTGCCAGCAGCCCGTCGGCAGGGGGCCAAGAGACCCAGTACTTC.

V gene TRBV4-1 combines with J gene TRBJ2-5; no clear D gene. Germline CDR1 is MGHRA and CDR2 is YSYEKL. Trimming left V 0 bases short and J 3 bases short, with 14 bases between. This CDR3 region has 16 residues. The CDR3 region has the DNA TGCGCCAGCAGCCAAGATTATTCCAACCCCGAAGAGACCCAGTACTTC. It specifies CASSQDYSNPEETQYF.

V and J are TRBV7-2 and TRBJ1-6; D ambiguous. CDR3 size: 13 residues. V was trimmed by 4 bases and J by 8 bases, leaving 9 bases between them. CDR1 is SGHTA, CDR2 FQGNSA, per germline. CDR3 DNA sequence: TGTGCCAGCAGCTCCTTTCTGGATTCACCCCTCCACTTT. Its translation is CASSSFLDSPLHF. The whole variable domain, remainder taken from reference TRBV7-2 and TRBJ1-6, is GAGVSQSPSNKVTEKGKDVELRCDPISGHTALYWYRQSLGQGLEFLIYFQGNSAPDKSGLPSDRFSAERTGGSVSTLTIQRTQQEDSAVYLCASSSFLDSPLHFGNGTRLTVT.

This clone occurred once. The V call is TRBV5-4, the J call TRBJ2-2, with TRBD1 matching 8 bases. CDR3 length equals 13 residues. Germline V gives CDR1 SGHNT, CDR2 YYREEE (reference sequence). V lost 2 bases and J lost 7; bases outside the gene matches: 1. CDR3 sequence: CASSLDRGGELFF. In DNA, the CDR3 is TGTGCCAGCAGCTTAGACAGGGGCGGGGAGCTGTTTTTT.

The V and J genes are TRBV4-1 and TRBJ2-1; 12 nucleotides match TRBD2. Germline trimming cut 1 base from V and 3 bases from J; bases unmatched to any gene: 19. This CDR3 spans 22 amino acids. Germline-derived CDR1 and CDR2 are MGHRA and YSYEKL. The CDR3: CASSQVPPPRLAGVGVYNEQFF. The CDR3, as DNA: TGCGCCAGCAGCCAAGTCCCCCCACCGAGACTAGCGGGAGTCGGGGTCTACAATGAGCAGTTCTTC.

Comments on this clone: Other nucleotide sequences in the sample specify the same CDR3. V is TRBV5-6 and J is TRBJ2-7, with 13 bases aligning to TRBD2. Germline V gives CDR1 SGHDT, CDR2 YYEEEE. The CDR3 is made up of 15 amino acids. Unmatched junction bases numbered 3, after V lost 4 bases and J lost 2 bases. The CDR3 DNA reads TGTGCCAGCAGCCCGGGACTAGCGGGAACCTACGAGCAGTACTTC. Encoded protein: CASSPGLAGTYEQYF.

This chain connects TRBV13 to TRBJ1-3; TRBD1 is a possible D gene (6 bases). Trimming took 0 bases from V and 7 from J, leaving 16 bases between them. This CDR3 has 16 amino acids. Germline loops: CDR1 PRHDT, CDR2 FYEKMQ (reference sequence). The DNA for the CDR3 is TGTGCCAGCAGCTTAGGGACAGGTCTGAGAAGTAACACCATATATTTT. It codes for CASSLGTGLRSNTIYF.

This chain links TRBV27 with TRBJ2-3; D unclear. Germline loops: CDR1 MNHEY, CDR2 SMNVEV (reference sequence). This CDR3 contains 17 residues. The V end was cut by 3 bases, the J end by 6 bases, with 22 bases between. CDR3 bases: TGTGCCAGCAGTTTCGGGCCGATAGGAAGGGTCTCCGATACGCAGTATTTT. This codes for CASSFGPIGRVSDTQYF.

This clone has a single count. The chain is built from TRBV4-3 and TRBJ2-7; 9 bases align to TRBD1. The CDR3 is 16 amino acids. Per the germline V gene, CDR1 is LGHNA and CDR2 is YSLEER. V was pared by 0 bases and J by 5 bases, with 8 bases of the junction left unmatched. In DNA form, the CDR3 reads TGCGCCAGCAGCCAAGATAGCCGACAGGGGGTCCACGAGCAGTACTTC. It specifies CASSQDSRQGVHEQYF.

This clone showed up just once. This sample also contains other DNA sequences that code for the same CDR3. The genes are TRBV10-1 and TRBJ2-7, with D perhaps being TRBD1 or TRBD2 (5 bases each). The germline V and J ends were trimmed by 0 bases and 1 base, with 10 bases remaining between them. Germline V gives CDR1 WNHNN, CDR2 SYGVQD (reference sequence). The CDR3 is 15 residues long. The CDR3 bases are TGCGCCAGCAGTGAGTCGGGGACGGGATCCTACGAGCAGTACTTC. Amino acid sequence: CASSESGTGSYEQYF.